The source of this TCR beta chain is a study of glioma-infiltrating T cells after dendritic cell vaccination. Study outcomes and limitations: Longer survival after dendritic cell vaccination followed higher pretreatment TIL content.

The CDR3 sequence is 13 residues long. Germline CDR1 reads MNHEY; CDR2 reads SVGAGI. The J segment lost 11 bases and the V segment lost 6 bases, leaving 6 bases of the junction unmatched. Of note for this clone: The antigen remains unidentified.

Time point described: after dendritic cell vaccination, including at tumor progression/relapse. None of the glioblastoma patients had an isocitrate dehydrogenase mutation. Before vaccination, two weeks after the third vaccination, and at progression, PBMC were collected. Produced via immunoSEQ multiplex PCR; TCRdb's table is partial and in-frame only. The sample holds 72,000 or so clones, about nine tenths seen once. This clonotype was obtained from a human donor with glioblastoma. V usage is TRBV6-5 and J usage is TRBJ1-3; TRBD1 matches at 11 bases. The source material was blood, sampled after dendritic cell vaccination. This chain's CDR3 is CASRPPDRGPIYF. In nucleotides, the CDR3 is TGTGCCAGCAGACCTCCGGACAGGGGGCCCATATATTTT.